This T cell receptor (beta chain) was captured by sequencing in a study of blood T cell repertoires in COVID-19. Across the study: From the United States, Italy and Spain came samples of acute and convalescent COVID-19. Sample material is recorded as cDNA or gDNA derived from T cells, B-cell-depleted T cells, or PBMCs.

Unmatched junction bases numbered 5, after V lost 0 bases and J lost 4 bases. The CDR3 consists of 15 residues. The V gene's germline CDR1 is SGDLS and CDR2 YYNGEE. Under the authors' procedure: Reference gene primer amplification gave estimated nucleated cell counts. Profiling relied on immunoSEQ multiplex PCR, and the TCRdb table lists in-frame clones only, not all of them. V and J calls and clone size are those listed in that table; D and trimming were worked out from the DNA. The sample contains 50,000 to 75,000 clones, about 84% of which appear only once. J is TRBJ2-5 and V is TRBV9; TRBD2 aligns across 8 bases. This receptor was obtained from a man between 60 and 75 years old with acute or convalescent COVID-19. Sequencing was performed on peripheral blood. The CDR3 DNA reads TGTGCCAGCAGCGTAGCACTAGCGGAACGAGAGACCCAGTACTTC. Amino acid sequence: CASSVALAERETQYF.